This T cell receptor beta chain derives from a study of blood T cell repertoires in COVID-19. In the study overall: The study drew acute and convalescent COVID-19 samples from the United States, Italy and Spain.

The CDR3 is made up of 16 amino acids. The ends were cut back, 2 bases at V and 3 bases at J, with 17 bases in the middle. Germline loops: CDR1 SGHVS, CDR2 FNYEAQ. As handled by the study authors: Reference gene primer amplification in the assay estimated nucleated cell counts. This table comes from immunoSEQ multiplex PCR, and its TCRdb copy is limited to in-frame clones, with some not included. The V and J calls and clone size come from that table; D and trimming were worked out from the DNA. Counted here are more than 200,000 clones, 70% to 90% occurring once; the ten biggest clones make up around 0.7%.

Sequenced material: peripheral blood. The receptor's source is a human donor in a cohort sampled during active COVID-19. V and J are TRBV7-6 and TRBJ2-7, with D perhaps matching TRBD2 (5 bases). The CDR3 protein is CASSLFTQQAGYEQYF. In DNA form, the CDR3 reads TGTGCCAGCAGCTTATTTACCCAGCAGGCGGGCTACGAGCAGTACTTC.